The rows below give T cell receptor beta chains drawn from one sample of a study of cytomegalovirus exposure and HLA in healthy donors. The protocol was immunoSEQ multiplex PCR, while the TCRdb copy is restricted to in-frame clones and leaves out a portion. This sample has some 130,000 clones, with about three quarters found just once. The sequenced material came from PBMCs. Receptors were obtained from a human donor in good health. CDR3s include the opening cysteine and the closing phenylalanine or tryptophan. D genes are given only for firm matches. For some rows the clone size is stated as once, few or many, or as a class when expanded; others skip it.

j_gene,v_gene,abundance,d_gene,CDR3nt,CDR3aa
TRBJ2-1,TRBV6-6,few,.,TGTGCCAGCGGGGGGGCCGTGGACAATGAGCAGTTCTTC,CASGGAVDNEQFF
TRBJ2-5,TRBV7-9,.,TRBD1,TGTGCCAGCAGCTTAGTTGGACAGGCCCAAGAGACCCAGTACTTC,CASSLVGQAQETQYF
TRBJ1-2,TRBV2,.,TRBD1,TGTGCCAGCACCGCTGGGACAGGGGGCCCGCCCTATGGCTACACCTTC,CASTAGTGGPPYGYTF
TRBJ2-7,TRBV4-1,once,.,TGCGCCAGCAGCCAAGAAGGCCTAGGGACGGGACTCTACGAGCAGTACTTC,CASSQEGLGTGLYEQYF
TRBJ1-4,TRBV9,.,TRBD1,TGTGCCAGCAGCCCCCGGGACAGTGAAGAACTGTTTTTT,CASSPRDSEELFF
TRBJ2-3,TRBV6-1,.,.,TGTGCCAGCAGTGCTTCGGGGGAAGGAGATACGCAGTATTTT,CASSASGEGDTQYF
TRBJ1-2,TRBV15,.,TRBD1,TGTGCCACCAGCAGAAATCCCCTTGTTGAGGACAGGGCCTATGGCTACACCTTC,CATSRNPLVEDRAYGYTF
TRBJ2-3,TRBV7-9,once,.,TGTGCCAGCAGCTCCCGGACAGTCCTTCCCACAGATACGCAGTATTTT,CASSSRTVLPTDTQYF
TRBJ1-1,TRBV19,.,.,TGTGCCAGTAGTCTGACAGAGAACACTGAAGCTTTCTTT,CASSLTENTEAFF
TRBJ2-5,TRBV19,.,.,TGTGCCACGAAGACCCTAGAGGAGGAGACCCAGTACTTC,CATKTLEEETQYF
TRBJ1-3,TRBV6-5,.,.,TGTGCCAGCAGCCCAGACAGTGGAAACACCATATATTTT,CASSPDSGNTIYF
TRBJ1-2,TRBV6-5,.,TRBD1,TGTGCCAGCAGTAGACGACAGGGGGACTATGGCTACACCTTC,CASSRRQGDYGYTF
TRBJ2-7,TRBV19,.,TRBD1,TGTGCCAGTAGTACCCCGGGACAGTCTTCCTACGAGCAGTACTTC,CASSTPGQSSYEQYF
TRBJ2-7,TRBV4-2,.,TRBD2,TGTGCCAGCAGCCAGAGACTAGCGGGGGGGCGCGAGCAGTACTTC,CASSQRLAGGREQYF
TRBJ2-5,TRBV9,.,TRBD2,TGTGCCAGCAGCTTCGCCACTAGCGGGGGGCGGGAGACCCAGTACTTC,CASSFATSGGRETQYF
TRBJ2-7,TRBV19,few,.,TGTGCCAGTAGTATAGGCCAGGGTTTCGGGGAGCAGTACTTC,CASSIGQGFGEQYF
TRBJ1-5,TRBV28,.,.,TGTGCCAGCAGTGGGGGGGGGCGGGGGAATCAGCCCCAGCATTTT,CASSGGGRGNQPQHF
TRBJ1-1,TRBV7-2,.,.,TGTGCCAGCAGCCCTCCCGACACTGAAGCTTTCTTT,CASSPPDTEAFF
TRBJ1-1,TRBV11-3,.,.,TGTGCCAGCAGCCTCAGGGACACTGAAGCTTTCTTT,CASSLRDTEAFF
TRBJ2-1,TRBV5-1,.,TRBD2,TGCGCCAGCAGCTTGGGACTAGCGGGGGGATCAGAGTTCTTC,CASSLGLAGGSEFF
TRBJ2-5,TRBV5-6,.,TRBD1,TGTGCCAGCAGCCAGGGGGAAGAGACCCAGTACTTC,CASSQGEETQYF
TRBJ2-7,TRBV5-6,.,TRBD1,TGTGCCAGCAGCTTCATAGACAGGGTGGACTCCTACGAGCAGTACTTC,CASSFIDRVDSYEQYF
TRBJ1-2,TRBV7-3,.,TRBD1,TGTGCCAGCAGCCCCGTGGACAGGGGACCTAACTATGGCTACACCTTC,CASSPVDRGPNYGYTF
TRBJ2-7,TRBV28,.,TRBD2,TGTGCCAGCAGTTTGGGTAGCGGGGCTAACTACGAGCAGTACTTC,CASSLGSGANYEQYF
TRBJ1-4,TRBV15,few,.,TGTGCCACCAGCAGAAGACAGGACAATGAAAAACTGTTTTTT,CATSRRQDNEKLFF
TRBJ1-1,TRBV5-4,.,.,TGTGCCAGCAGCTTGGAGGGACCGGGACTGATATCGGCTTTCTTT,CASSLEGPGLISAFF
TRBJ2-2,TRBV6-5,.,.,TGTGCCAGCGGCGGGGGCTTCGGTGTCTCCGGGGAGCTGTTTTTT,CASGGGFGVSGELFF
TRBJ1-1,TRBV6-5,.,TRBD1,TGTGCCAGCAGTACGGGGGACAGGATGAACACTGAAGCTTTCTTT,CASSTGDRMNTEAFF
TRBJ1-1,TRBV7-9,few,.,TGTGCCAGCAGACTCGGGATTGTGACTGAAGCTTTCTTT,CASRLGIVTEAFF
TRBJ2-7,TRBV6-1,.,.,TGTGCCAGCAGTGAAGGAGGCAGGGTTGCCTACGAGCAGTACTTC,CASSEGGRVAYEQYF
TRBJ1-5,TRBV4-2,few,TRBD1,TGTGCCAGCAGCCCAGTTTTTACAGGGGGCTTCGATCAGCCCCAGCATTTT,CASSPVFTGGFDQPQHF
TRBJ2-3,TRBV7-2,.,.,TGTGCCAGCAGCTTAATGTCCCCGGATACGCAGTATTTT,CASSLMSPDTQYF
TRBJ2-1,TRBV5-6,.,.,TGTGCCAGCAGCTTGGCGAGTGGCAATGAGCAGTTCTTC,CASSLASGNEQFF
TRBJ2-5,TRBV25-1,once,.,TGTGCCAGCAGTGATCCCGGACGCCCGGGGGTGGAGACCCAGTACTTC,CASSDPGRPGVETQYF
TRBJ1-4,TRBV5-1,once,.,TGCGCCAGCAGTAGATCTAATGAAAAACTGTTTTTT,CASSRSNEKLFF
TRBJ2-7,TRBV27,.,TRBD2,TGTGCCAGCAGTGGGACTAGCGGGGACTACGAGCAGTACTTC,CASSGTSGDYEQYF
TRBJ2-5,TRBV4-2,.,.,TGTGCCAGCAGCCAACGACAACAAGAGACCCAGTACTTC,CASSQRQQETQYF
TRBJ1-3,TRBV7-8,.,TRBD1,TGTGCCAGCAGGCGGGACAGGGGGACGGGAAACACCATATATTTT,CASRRDRGTGNTIYF
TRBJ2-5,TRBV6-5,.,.,TGTGCCAGCAGTTACGGACATAGGGGTGGCGAGACCCAGTACTTC,CASSYGHRGGETQYF
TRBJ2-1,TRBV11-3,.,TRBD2,TGTGCCAGCAGCTTAGCGGCGGCTAGCGGGCATGAGCAGTTCTTC,CASSLAAASGHEQFF